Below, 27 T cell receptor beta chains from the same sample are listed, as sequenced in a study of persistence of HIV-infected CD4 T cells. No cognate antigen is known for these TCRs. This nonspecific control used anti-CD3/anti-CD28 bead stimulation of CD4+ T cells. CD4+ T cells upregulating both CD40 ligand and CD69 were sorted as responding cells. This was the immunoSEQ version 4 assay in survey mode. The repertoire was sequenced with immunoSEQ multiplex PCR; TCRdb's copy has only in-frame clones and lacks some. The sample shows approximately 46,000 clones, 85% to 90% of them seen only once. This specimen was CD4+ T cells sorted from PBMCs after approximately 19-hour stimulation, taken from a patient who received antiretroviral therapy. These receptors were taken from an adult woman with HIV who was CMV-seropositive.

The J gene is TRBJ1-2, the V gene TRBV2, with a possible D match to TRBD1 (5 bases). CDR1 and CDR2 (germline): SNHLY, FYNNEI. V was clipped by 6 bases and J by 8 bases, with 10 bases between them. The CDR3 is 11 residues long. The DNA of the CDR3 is TGTGCCAGCAGCGCCAGGGAAGGCTACACCTTC. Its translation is CASSAREGYTF. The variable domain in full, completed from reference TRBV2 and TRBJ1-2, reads EPEVTQTPSHQVTQMGQEVILRCVPISNHLYFYWYRQILGQKVEFLVSFYNNEISEKSEIFDDQFSVERPDGSNFTLKIRSTKLEDSAMYFCASSAREGYTFGSGTRLTVV.

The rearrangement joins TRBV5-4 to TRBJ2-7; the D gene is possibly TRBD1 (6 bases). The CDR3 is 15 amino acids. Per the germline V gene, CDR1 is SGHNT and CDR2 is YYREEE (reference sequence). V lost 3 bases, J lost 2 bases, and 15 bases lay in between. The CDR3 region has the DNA TGTGCCAGCAGCTCCACAGGGCGTTATACCTACGAGCAGTACTTC. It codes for CASSSTGRYTYEQYF.

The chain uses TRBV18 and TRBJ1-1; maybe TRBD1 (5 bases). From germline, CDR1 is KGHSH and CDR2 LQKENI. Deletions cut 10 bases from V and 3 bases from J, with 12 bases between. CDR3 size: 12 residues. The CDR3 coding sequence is TGTGCCACCCAAAGGGGAGACACTGAAGCTTTCTTT. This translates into CATQRGDTEAFF.

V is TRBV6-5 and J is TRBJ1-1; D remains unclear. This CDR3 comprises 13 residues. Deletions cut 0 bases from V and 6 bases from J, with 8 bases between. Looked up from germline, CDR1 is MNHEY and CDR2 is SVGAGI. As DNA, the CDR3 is TGTGCCAGCAGTTACTCCGGGAGGTCTGAAGCTTTCTTT. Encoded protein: CASSYSGRSEAFF.

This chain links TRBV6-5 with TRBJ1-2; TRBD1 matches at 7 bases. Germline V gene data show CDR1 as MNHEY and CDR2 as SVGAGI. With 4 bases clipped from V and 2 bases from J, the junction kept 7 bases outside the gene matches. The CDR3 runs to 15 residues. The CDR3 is CASSSPKGANYGYTF. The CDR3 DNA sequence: TGTGCCAGCAGTTCCCCTAAGGGGGCAAACTATGGCTACACCTTC.

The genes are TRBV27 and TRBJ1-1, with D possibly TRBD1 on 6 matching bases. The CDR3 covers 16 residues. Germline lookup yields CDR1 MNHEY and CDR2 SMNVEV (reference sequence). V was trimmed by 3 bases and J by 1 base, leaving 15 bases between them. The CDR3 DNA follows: TGTGCCAGCAGTTTGACAAACAGGGTCAGGAACACTGAAGCTTTCTTT. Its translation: CASSLTNRVRNTEAFF.

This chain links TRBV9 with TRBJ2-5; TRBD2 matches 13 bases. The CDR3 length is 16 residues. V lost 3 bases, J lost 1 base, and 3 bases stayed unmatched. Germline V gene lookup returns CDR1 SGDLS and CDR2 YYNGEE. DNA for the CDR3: TGTGCCAGCAGCGCTGGACTAGCGGGAGCCCAAGAGACCCAGTACTTC. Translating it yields CASSAGLAGAQETQYF.

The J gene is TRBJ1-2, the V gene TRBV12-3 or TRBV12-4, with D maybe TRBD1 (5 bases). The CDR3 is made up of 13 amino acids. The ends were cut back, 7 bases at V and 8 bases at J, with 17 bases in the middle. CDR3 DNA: TGTGCCAGCACCTCAAGTGGGGGGAGCGGCTACACCTTC. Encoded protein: CASTSSGGSGYTF.

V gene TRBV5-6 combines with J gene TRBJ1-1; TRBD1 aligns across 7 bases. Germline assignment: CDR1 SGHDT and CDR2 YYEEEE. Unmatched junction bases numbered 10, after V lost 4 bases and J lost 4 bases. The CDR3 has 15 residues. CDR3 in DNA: TGTGCCAGCAGCCCCGTACAGGGGTGGGGCACTGAAGCTTTCTTT. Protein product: CASSPVQGWGTEAFF.

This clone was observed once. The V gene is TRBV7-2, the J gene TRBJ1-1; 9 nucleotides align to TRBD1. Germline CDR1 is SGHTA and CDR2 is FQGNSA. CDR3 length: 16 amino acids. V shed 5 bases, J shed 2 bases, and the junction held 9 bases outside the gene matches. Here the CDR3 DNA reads TGTGCCAGCAGCCGGCCGGGACAGGGAAGAAACACTGAAGCTTTCTTT. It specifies CASSRPGQGRNTEAFF.

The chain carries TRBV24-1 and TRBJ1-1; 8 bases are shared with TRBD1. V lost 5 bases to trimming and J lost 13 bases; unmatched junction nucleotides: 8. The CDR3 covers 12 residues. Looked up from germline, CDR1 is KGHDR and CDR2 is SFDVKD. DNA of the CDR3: TGTGCCACCAGTGCACCGGGACAGGTGGATTTCTTT. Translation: CATSAPGQVDFF.

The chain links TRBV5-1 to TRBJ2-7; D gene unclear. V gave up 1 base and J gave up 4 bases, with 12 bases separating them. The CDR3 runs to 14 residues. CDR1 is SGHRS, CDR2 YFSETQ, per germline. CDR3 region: CASSLSPGPYEQYF. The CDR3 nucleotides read TGCGCCAGCAGCTTGTCCCCCGGGCCTTACGAGCAGTACTTC.

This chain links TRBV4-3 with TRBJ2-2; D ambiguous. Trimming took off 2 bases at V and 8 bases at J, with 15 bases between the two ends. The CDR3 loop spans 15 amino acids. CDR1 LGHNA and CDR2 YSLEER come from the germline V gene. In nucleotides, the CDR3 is TGCGCCAGCAGCCAACGAGGCCAAGTTCGAGGGGAGCTGTTTTTT. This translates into CASSQRGQVRGELFF.

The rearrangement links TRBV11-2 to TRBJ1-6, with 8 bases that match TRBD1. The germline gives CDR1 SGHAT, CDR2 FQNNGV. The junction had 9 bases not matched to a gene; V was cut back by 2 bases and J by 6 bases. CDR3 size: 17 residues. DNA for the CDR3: TGTGCCAGCAGCTTAAGTAGACAGGGGTTATCTAATTCACCCCTCCACTTT. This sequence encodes CASSLSRQGLSNSPLHF. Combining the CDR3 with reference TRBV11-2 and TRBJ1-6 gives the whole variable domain EAGVAQSPRYKIIEKRQSVAFWCNPISGHATLYWYQQILGQGPKLLIQFQNNGVVDDSQLPKDRFSAERLKGVDSTLKIQPAKLEDSAVYLCASSLSRQGLSNSPLHFGNGTRLTVT.

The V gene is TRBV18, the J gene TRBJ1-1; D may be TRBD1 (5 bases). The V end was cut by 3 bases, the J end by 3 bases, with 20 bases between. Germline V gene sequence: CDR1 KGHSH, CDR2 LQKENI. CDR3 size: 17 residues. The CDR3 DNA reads TGTGCCAGCTCACCCCGGGGGAGGGGAATAAGGGACACTGAAGCTTTCTTT. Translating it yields CASSPRGRGIRDTEAFF.

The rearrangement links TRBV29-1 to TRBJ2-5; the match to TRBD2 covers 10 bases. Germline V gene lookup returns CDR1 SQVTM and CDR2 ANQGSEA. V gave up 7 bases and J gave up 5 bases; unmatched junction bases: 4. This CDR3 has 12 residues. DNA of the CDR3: TGCAGCGCTAGCGGGAGCCCCGAGACCCAGTACTTC. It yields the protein CSASGSPETQYF.

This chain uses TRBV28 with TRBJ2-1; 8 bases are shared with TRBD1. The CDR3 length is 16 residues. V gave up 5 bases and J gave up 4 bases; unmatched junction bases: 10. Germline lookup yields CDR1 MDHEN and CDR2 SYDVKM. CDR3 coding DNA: TGTGCCAGCAGTGGGGGACAGGCGGCCTCTTACAATGAGCAGTTCTTC. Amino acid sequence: CASSGGQAASYNEQFF.

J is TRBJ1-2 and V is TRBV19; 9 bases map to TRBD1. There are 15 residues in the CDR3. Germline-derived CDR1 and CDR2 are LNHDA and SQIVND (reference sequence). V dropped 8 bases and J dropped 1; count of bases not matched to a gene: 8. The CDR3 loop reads CASSPGQGSNYGYTF. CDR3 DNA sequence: TGTGCCAGTTCACCGGGACAGGGAAGTAACTATGGCTACACCTTC.

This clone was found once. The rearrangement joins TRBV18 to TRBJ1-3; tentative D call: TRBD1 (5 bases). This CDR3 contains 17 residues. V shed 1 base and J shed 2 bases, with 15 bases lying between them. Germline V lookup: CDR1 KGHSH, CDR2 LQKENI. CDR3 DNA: TGTGCCAGCTCACCACAGGACCAGGGTTTGGCTGGAAACACCATATATTTT. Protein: CASSPQDQGLAGNTIYF.

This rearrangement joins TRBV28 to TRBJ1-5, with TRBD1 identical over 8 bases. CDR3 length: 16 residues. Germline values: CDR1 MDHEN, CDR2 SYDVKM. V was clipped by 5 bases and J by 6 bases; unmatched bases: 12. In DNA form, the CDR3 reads TGTGCCAGCAGTCCCCCCCAGGGGGCGCAGAGTCAGCCCCAGCATTTT. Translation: CASSPPQGAQSQPQHF.

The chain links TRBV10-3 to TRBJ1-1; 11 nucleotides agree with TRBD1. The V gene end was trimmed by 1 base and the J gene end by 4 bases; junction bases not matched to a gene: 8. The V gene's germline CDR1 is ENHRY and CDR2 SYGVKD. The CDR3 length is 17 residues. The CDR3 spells CAISEWSDRGRGTEAFF. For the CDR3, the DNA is TGTGCCATCAGTGAGTGGTCGGACAGGGGGCGCGGCACTGAAGCTTTCTTT.

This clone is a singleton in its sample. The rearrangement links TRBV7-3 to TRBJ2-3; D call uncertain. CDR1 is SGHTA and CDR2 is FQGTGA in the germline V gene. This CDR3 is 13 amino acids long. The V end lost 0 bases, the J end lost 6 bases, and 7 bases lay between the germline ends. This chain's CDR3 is CASSLTRRDTQYF. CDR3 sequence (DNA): TGTGCCAGCAGCTTAACTAGGCGGGATACGCAGTATTTT.

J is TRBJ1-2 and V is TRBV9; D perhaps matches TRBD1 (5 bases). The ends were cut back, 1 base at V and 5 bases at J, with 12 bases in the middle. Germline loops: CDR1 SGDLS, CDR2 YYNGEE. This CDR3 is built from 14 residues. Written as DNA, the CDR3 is TGTGCCAGCAGCGTACTACAGGCTCCTTATGGCTACACCTTC. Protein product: CASSVLQAPYGYTF.

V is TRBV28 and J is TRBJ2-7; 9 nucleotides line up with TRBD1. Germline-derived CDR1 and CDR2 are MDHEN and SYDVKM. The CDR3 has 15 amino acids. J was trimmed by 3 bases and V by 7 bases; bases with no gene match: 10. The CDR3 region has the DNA TGTGCCAGCACCGCACCGGGACAGGGAGACTACGAGCAGTACTTC. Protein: CASTAPGQGDYEQYF. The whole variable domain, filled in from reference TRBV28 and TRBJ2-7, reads DVKVTQSSRYLVKRTGEKVFLECVQDMDHENMFWYRQDPGLGLRLIYFSYDVKMKEKGDIPEGYSVSREKKERFSLILESASTNQTSMYLCASTAPGQGDYEQYFGPGTRLTVT.

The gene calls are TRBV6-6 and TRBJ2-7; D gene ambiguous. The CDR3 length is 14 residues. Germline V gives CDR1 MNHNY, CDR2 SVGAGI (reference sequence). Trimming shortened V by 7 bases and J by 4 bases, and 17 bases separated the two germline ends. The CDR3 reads CASTMTLSGYEQYF. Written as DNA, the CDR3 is TGTGCCAGCACCATGACGCTATCAGGTTACGAGCAGTACTTC.

CDR3 sequence: CASSLGGDRGHEKLFF. As DNA, the CDR3 is TGTGCCAGCAGCTTGGGGGGAGACAGGGGTCATGAAAAACTGTTTTTT. This rearrangement joins TRBV5-4 to TRBJ1-4, with 8 bases identical to TRBD1. Germline V gene lookup returns CDR1 SGHNT and CDR2 YYREEE (reference sequence). The CDR3 is 16 amino acids. The V and J ends lost 0 bases and 6 bases, in that order; junction bases with no gene match: 7.

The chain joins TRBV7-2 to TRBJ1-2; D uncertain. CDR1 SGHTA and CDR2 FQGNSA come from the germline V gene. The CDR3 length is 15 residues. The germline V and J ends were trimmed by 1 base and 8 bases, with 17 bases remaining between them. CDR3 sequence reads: CASSLGFAGASGYTF. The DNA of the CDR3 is TGTGCCAGCAGCTTAGGTTTTGCGGGAGCGTCCGGCTACACCTTC.